This TCR beta chain was sequenced for a study of technical replicates of blood from several donors. Germline CDR1 reads SGHTA; CDR2 reads FQGNSA. Trimming cost V 2 bases and J 7 bases; bases outside gene matches: 4. The length of the CDR3 is 14 residues. The assay was immunoSEQ multiplex PCR, and TCRdb's table has in-frame clones only and misses some. Found here are nearly 80,000 clones, around 90% of them singletons; the top ten hold roughly 0.37%. The sample was T cells isolated from PBMCs. The V call is TRBV7-2, the J call TRBJ2-1; 8 positions agree with TRBD2. This TCR was recovered from a human donor in good health. CDR3 in DNA: TGTGCCAGCAGCTTAAGCCAGCGGGGGAATGAGCAGTTCTTC. Amino acid sequence: CASSLSQRGNEQFF.